This entry features one T cell receptor (beta chain) sequence. Its antigen remains unidentified. This sample was taken from a study of shared clonotypes between healthy human individuals. The repertoire was sequenced with immunoSEQ multiplex PCR; TCRdb's copy has only in-frame clones and lacks some. Of approximately 620,000 clones listed, 97% were seen once; the top ten hold around 0.057%. Germline V lookup: CDR1 SGDLS, CDR2 YYNGEE. V dropped 2 bases and J dropped 6; count of bases not matched to a gene: 13. The CDR3 has 17 amino acids. From CD4+ cells came CD45RA+ naive and CD45RA-negative memory subsets. Whole-study results and caveats: An anticipated effect of sequencing depth on clonotype sharing among donors was recognized. Naive CD4 clonotypes were shared across a handful of donors at about 5%.

Sequenced input: naive CD4+ T cells sorted from blood. This sample's subset: CD45RA+ positively selected. The rearrangement joins TRBV9 to TRBJ2-3; 9 nucleotides agree with TRBD2. This TCR came from a woman aged 30 to 39 in good health. As DNA, the CDR3 is TGTGCCAGCAGCGTTTCTAGCGGGAATGGTGGAGCTGATACGCAGTATTTT. As protein: CASSVSSGNGGADTQYF.